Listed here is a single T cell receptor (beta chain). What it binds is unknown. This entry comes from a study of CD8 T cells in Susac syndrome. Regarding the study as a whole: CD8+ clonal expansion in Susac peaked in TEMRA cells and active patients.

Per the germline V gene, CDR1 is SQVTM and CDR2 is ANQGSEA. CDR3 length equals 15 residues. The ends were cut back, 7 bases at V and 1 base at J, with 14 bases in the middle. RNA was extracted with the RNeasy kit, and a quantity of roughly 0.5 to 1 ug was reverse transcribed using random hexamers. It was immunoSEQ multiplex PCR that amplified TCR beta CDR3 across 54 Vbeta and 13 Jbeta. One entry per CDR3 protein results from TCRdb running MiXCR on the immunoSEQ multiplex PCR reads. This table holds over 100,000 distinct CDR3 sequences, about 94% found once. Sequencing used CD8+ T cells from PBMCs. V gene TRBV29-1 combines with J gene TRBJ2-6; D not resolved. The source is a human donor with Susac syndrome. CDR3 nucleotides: TGCAGCGCCCTTCTAACCGTTTCTGGGGCCAACGTCCTGACTTTC. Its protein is CSALLTVSGANVLTF. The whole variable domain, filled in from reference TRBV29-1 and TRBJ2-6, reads SAVISQKPSRDICQRGTSLTIQCQVDSQVTMMFWYRQQPGQSLTLIATANQGSEATYESGFVIDKFPISRPNLTFSTLTVSNMSPEDSSIYLCSALLTVSGANVLTFGAGSRLTVL.